This T cell receptor (beta chain) was profiled in a study of T cell clonality in common variable immunodeficiency. The trim removed 5 bases at V and 2 bases at J, leaving 7 bases unmatched. The CDR3 consists of 15 residues. Here immunoSEQ multiplex PCR was the method, and the copy in TCRdb shows in-frame clones only, minus some. The repertoire consists of about 43,000 clones, none detected only once. Study-level results: In common variable immunodeficiency, TCR beta chains reportedly carried fewer deletions and N-nucleotide insertions. CVID subjects showed higher TCRbeta clonality than healthy controls. What drives increased CVID clonality needs T cell subpopulation sequencing.

This clone was recorded many times. Its specificity is unknown. The read finishes 3 residues shy of the CDR3 end, and the germline J gene is used to complete it. The receptor's source is a person aged 18 to 75 in good health. V usage is TRBV12-3 or TRBV12-4 and J usage is TRBJ1-2; the match to TRBD1 covers 8 bases. Sequences were obtained from peripheral blood mononuclear cells. CDR3 amino acids: CASSGGQGRNYGYTF. The sequenced CDR3 bases are TGTGCCAGCAGTGGAGGACAGGGACGAAACTATGGC.